Presented here are 21 T cell receptor beta chains from one specimen sequenced in a study of blood T cell repertoires in COVID-19. The table came from immunoSEQ multiplex PCR; TCRdb's copy has only in-frame clones and leaves some out. The data show about 80,000 clones, roughly 85% seen once. Sequences were obtained from peripheral blood. These receptor sequences come from a woman aged 70 to 79 with acute or convalescent COVID-19.

The genes are TRBV5-1 and TRBJ2-7; maybe TRBD1 (5 bases). Germline V gives CDR1 SGHRS, CDR2 YFSETQ. The length of the CDR3 is 13 residues. Between the trimmed V and J ends, which lost 4 bases and 5 bases, there was a span of 13 bases. CDR3 region: CASSPGQGDEQYF. The CDR3 nucleotides read TGCGCCAGCAGCCCCGGTCAGGGTGACGAGCAGTACTTC.

The chain combines TRBV12-3 or TRBV12-4 with TRBJ1-2, with 8 nucleotides matching TRBD1. With V trimmed by 5 bases and J by 4 bases, 3 bases remained unmatched. The CDR3 extends over 13 amino acids. The CDR3 sequence: CASSRDRIYGYTF. CDR3 DNA: TGTGCCAGCAGTAGGGACAGGATCTATGGCTACACCTTC.

The V and J genes are TRBV4-2 and TRBJ1-2, with TRBD1 matching 9 bases. The ends lost 0 bases at V and 8 bases at J; junction bases unmatched: 13. Germline V gives CDR1 LGHNA, CDR2 YNFKEQ. This CDR3 region has 17 residues. This CDR3 is CASSQDRGRDRVLGYTF. The CDR3 bases are TGTGCCAGCAGCCAAGATCGGGGGCGGGACAGGGTTCTCGGCTACACCTTC.

The chain joins TRBV19 to TRBJ2-1, with D perhaps matching TRBD2 (5 bases). The CDR3 covers 14 residues. V was trimmed by 0 bases and J by 9 bases, leaving 12 bases between them. CDR1 and CDR2 from the germline V gene are LNHDA and SQIVND (reference sequence). The CDR3 sequence: CASSIEREAFEQFF. Written as DNA, the CDR3 is TGTGCCAGTAGTATAGAACGGGAAGCCTTTGAGCAGTTCTTC.

The V and J genes are TRBV2 and TRBJ2-5; TRBD2 matches 7 bases. The germline V gene has CDR1 SNHLY and CDR2 FYNNEI. J lost 4 bases, V lost 2 bases, and 10 bases had no gene match. The CDR3 length is 16 residues. CDR3 sequence reads: CASSEYSAGVGETQYF. The CDR3 coding sequence is TGTGCCAGCAGTGAATACTCGGCGGGAGTTGGAGAGACCCAGTACTTC.

The J gene is TRBJ2-1, the V gene TRBV10-3; D may be TRBD1 (6 bases). Germline V gives CDR1 ENHRY, CDR2 SYGVKD. V was cut by 4 bases and J by 5 bases, with 9 bases left in between. The length of the CDR3 is 13 residues. In nucleotides, the CDR3 is TGTGCCATCAGTGGGACAGCGAACAATGAGCAGTTCTTC. It is translated as CAISGTANNEQFF.

The chain has TRBV6-1 and TRBJ2-1; 13 positions match TRBD2. The CDR3 loop spans 18 amino acids. The junction had 12 bases not matched to a gene; V was cut back by 2 bases and J by 8 bases. Per the germline V gene, CDR1 is MNHNS and CDR2 is SASEGT. Here the CDR3 reads CASSEWLRVTSGRDEQFF. The CDR3 nucleotides read TGTGCCAGCAGTGAATGGTTGAGGGTAACTAGCGGGAGGGATGAGCAGTTCTTC.

This clone was observed a handful of times. The chain recombines TRBV24-1 with TRBJ2-2, with 7 positions matching TRBD1. Germline-derived CDR1 and CDR2 are KGHDR and SFDVKD. CDR3 length: 16 residues. After removal of 0 bases from V and 6 bases from J, the junction contained 6 bases not matched to a gene. CDR3 sequence: CATSDLTQGPSGELFF. The CDR3 region has the DNA TGTGCCACCAGTGATTTGACACAGGGGCCCTCCGGGGAGCTGTTTTTT.

This chain joins TRBV27 and TRBJ1-5; D is uncertain. V shed 0 bases and J shed 0 bases, with 15 bases lying between them. Germline CDR1 is MNHEY and CDR2 is SMNVEV (reference sequence). CDR3 length: 18 residues. The CDR3 bases are TGTGCCAGCAGTTTATCGTTCCAGACTCCTTATAGCAATCAGCCCCAGCATTTT. Translated: CASSLSFQTPYSNQPQHF.

CDR3 sequence (DNA): TGCGCCAGCACCGGGACAGAACCTGGTGGCTACACCTTC. Translation: CASTGTEPGGYTF. V gene TRBV5-1 combines with J gene TRBJ1-2; 7 bases match TRBD1. CDR1 SGHRS and CDR2 YFSETQ come from the germline V gene. CDR3 size: 13 residues. V gave up 6 bases and J gave up 7 bases; unmatched junction bases: 9.

The J gene is TRBJ1-3, the V gene TRBV4-1, with D tentatively TRBD1 (5 bases). CDR1 and CDR2 (germline): MGHRA, YSYEKL. The CDR3 runs to 15 residues. Deletions cut 2 bases from V and 0 bases from J, with 8 bases between. CDR3 sequence reads: CASSQQTASGNTIYF. The CDR3 region has the DNA TGCGCCAGCAGCCAACAGACAGCCTCTGGAAACACCATATATTTT.

This clone was recorded only once. The chain joins TRBV19 to TRBJ1-1, with D unclear. With 4 bases removed from V and 6 bases from J, the gap between germline ends came to 12 bases. CDR1 and CDR2 (germline): LNHDA, SQIVND (reference sequence). The CDR3 sequence is 13 residues long. The CDR3 reads CASSTASGSEAFF. CDR3 sequence (DNA): TGTGCCAGTAGTACTGCATCCGGTTCTGAAGCTTTCTTT.

V gene TRBV5-5 combines with J gene TRBJ2-5; no firm D call. CDR1 is SGHKS and CDR2 is YYEKEE in the germline V gene (reference sequence). The CDR3 length is 13 residues. The V end was cut by 2 bases, the J end by 1 base, with 6 bases between. DNA for the CDR3: TGTGCCAGCAGCTTTTCGGTCCAAGAGACCCAGTACTTC. Its protein is CASSFSVQETQYF.

Only one count was recorded for this clone. This chain connects TRBV5-1 to TRBJ2-7; possible D gene TRBD1, 5 bases. The CDR3 has 14 residues. Germline V gene data show CDR1 as SGHRS and CDR2 as YFSETQ. Trimming removed 0 bases at V and 6 bases at J, with 13 bases between. CDR3 nucleotide sequence: TGCGCCAGCAGCTTGGCGGGCAGGGTGGCCGAGCAGTACTTC. Its translation is CASSLAGRVAEQYF.

The chain combines TRBV27 with TRBJ1-6; TRBD1 might be the D (6 bases). CDR1 is MNHEY and CDR2 is SMNVEV in the germline V gene (reference sequence). V was trimmed by 2 bases and J by 11 bases, leaving 22 bases between them. The CDR3 length is 17 residues. DNA for the CDR3: TGTGCCAGCAGTTTAGGGGGCTTCCCGGGACAAATGACACCCCTCCACTTT. Protein sequence: CASSLGGFPGQMTPLHF.

In this sample, this clone turned up a few times. The chain is built from TRBV10-3 and TRBJ2-1; 8 nucleotides agree with TRBD1. This CDR3 has 18 amino acids. Germline CDR1 ENHRY, CDR2 SYGVKD. J was trimmed by 6 bases and V by 3 bases; bases with no gene match: 16. The CDR3 DNA reads TGTGCCATCAGTGATGACGGGACAGGACGATTAGCAGGCAATGAGCAGTTCTTC. Translating gives CAISDDGTGRLAGNEQFF.

The chain recombines TRBV2 with TRBJ2-5, with TRBD2 identical over 9 bases. Germline V gene data show CDR1 as SNHLY and CDR2 as FYNNEI. J was trimmed by 1 base and V by 4 bases; bases with no gene match: 4. This CDR3 is built from 15 residues. DNA of the CDR3: TGTGCCAGCAGTGCAGCGGGAGGAACCCAAGAGACCCAGTACTTC. Translating gives CASSAAGGTQETQYF.

This rearrangement joins TRBV5-6 to TRBJ2-3; maybe TRBD2 (5 bases). CDR1 and CDR2 from the germline V gene are SGHDT and YYEEEE. Trimming stripped 0 bases from V and 3 bases from J, with 11 bases between. This CDR3 is built from 15 residues. The CDR3 loop is CASSLVGAETDTQYF. DNA for the CDR3: TGTGCCAGCAGCTTGGTGGGAGCGGAAACAGATACGCAGTATTTT.

The chain employs TRBV4-2 and TRBJ2-2; D may be TRBD1 (6 bases). CDR1 and CDR2 (germline): LGHNA, YNFKEQ. This CDR3 spans 15 amino acids. The ends were cut back, 3 bases at V and 3 bases at J, with 11 bases in the middle. The CDR3 nucleotides are TGTGCCAGCAGCCAGGACGAGGGGGACACCGGGGAGCTGTTTTTT. It encodes CASSQDEGDTGELFF.

This clone was detected once. The CDR3 DNA sequence: TGTGCCAGCAGCCAAGATTGGTCGAATAGCGGGAGACCCCAAGAGACCCAGTACTTC. This codes for CASSQDWSNSGRPQETQYF. The rearrangement links TRBV14 to TRBJ2-5; 9 nucleotides agree with TRBD2. The CDR3 is made up of 19 amino acids. After removal of 0 bases from V and 1 base from J, the junction contained 12 bases not matched to a gene. The germline V gene has CDR1 SGHDN and CDR2 FVKESK.

This clone came up a few times. The chain has TRBV18 and TRBJ1-5; D gene ambiguous. The CDR3 covers 15 residues. V shed 3 bases and J shed 0 bases, with 9 bases lying between them. The germline V gene has CDR1 KGHSH and CDR2 LQKENI. Here the CDR3 reads CASSPAGNSNQPQHF. CDR3 sequence (DNA): TGTGCCAGCTCACCGGCAGGAAATAGCAATCAGCCCCAGCATTTT.